These 31 T cell receptor beta chains came from one sample sequenced in a study of blood T cell repertoires in COVID-19. Clones were sequenced by immunoSEQ multiplex PCR, and TCRdb holds only the in-frame ones, with some missing. This table holds around 190,000 clones, 76% found once. The source material was PBMCs or T cells enriched from blood (not recorded which). Source of these receptors: a woman between 45 and 60 years old with acute COVID-19.

This rearrangement joins TRBV6-6 to TRBJ1-2, with a tentative D call TRBD1 (5 bases). In germline, CDR1 is MNHNY, CDR2 SVGAGI (reference sequence). CDR3 length: 15 residues. V gave up 4 bases and J gave up 1 base, with 13 bases separating them. This CDR3 reads CASSSGDLYNYGYTF. The CDR3, as DNA: TGTGCCAGCAGTTCGGGGGACCTATATAACTATGGCTACACCTTC.

The chain couples TRBV18 to TRBJ2-1, with 8 bases that match TRBD2. CDR3 length: 14 amino acids. Germline CDR1 reads KGHSH; CDR2 reads LQKENI. The V segment lost 6 bases and the J segment 7 bases; nucleotides outside the gene matches: 8. CDR3 residues: CASSPGLAGNEQFF. CDR3 sequence (DNA): TGTGCCAGCTCCCCTGGACTAGCTGGAAATGAGCAGTTCTTC.

The chain combines TRBV5-1 with TRBJ1-2; possibly TRBD1 for D (6 bases). The CDR3 has 15 residues. V dropped 0 bases and J dropped 2 bases, with 11 bases sitting between them. Germline-derived CDR1 and CDR2 are SGHRS and YFSETQ. CDR3 bases: TGCGCCAGCAGCTTGGATGGACAGAGAAACTATGGCTACACCTTC. Amino acid sequence: CASSLDGQRNYGYTF.

The V and J genes are TRBV6-5 and TRBJ1-2; D is possibly TRBD1 (6 bases). This CDR3 is built from 13 residues. V was pared by 2 bases and J by 5 bases, with 9 bases between. Germline V gives CDR1 MNHEY, CDR2 SVGAGI. DNA for the CDR3: TGTGCCAGCAGTTACCGGGACAATTATGGCTACACCTTC. Residues: CASSYRDNYGYTF.

V and J are TRBV28 and TRBJ1-1, with a possible D match to TRBD1 (5 bases). Per the germline V gene, CDR1 is MDHEN and CDR2 is SYDVKM. This CDR3 comprises 15 residues. The V end was cut by 2 bases, the J end by 5 bases, with 15 bases between. CDR3 in DNA: TGTGCCAGCAGTTTAACGGCGGGGGTAAAAACTGAAGCTTTCTTT. Residues: CASSLTAGVKTEAFF.

The chain employs TRBV15 and TRBJ1-5; a possible D gene is TRBD1 (6 bases). This CDR3 comprises 15 residues. The V and J ends lost 3 bases and 5 bases respectively, with 14 bases between them. Germline V gene lookup returns CDR1 LNHNV and CDR2 YYDKDF (reference sequence). CDR3 sequence (DNA): TGTGCCACCAGCAGGGGGGACAACTCGTATCAGCCCCAGCATTTT. Translated, it gives CATSRGDNSYQPQHF.

The chain couples TRBV5-8 to TRBJ1-4; D gene uncertain. This CDR3 is built from 18 residues. Germline V gene lookup returns CDR1 SGHTS and CDR2 YDEGEE. Trimming left V 3 bases short and J 6 bases short, with 24 bases between. The CDR3 coding sequence is TGTGCCAGCAGCTCGTCTTTTAGGAGCGAATACGGTTATGAAAAACTGTTTTTT. Its translation is CASSSSFRSEYGYEKLFF.

The chain recombines TRBV5-4 with TRBJ2-2; 7 bases align to TRBD2. This CDR3 has 14 residues. Germline CDR1 and CDR2: SGHNT and YYREEE (reference sequence). With V trimmed by 3 bases and J by 6 bases, 5 bases remained unmatched. The CDR3 loop is CASSSAGRPGELFF. CDR3 bases: TGTGCCAGCAGCTCAGCGGGACGGCCCGGGGAGCTGTTTTTT.

Many counts were recorded for this clone. V is TRBV14 and J is TRBJ2-5; 8 bases line up with TRBD1. The ends lost 4 bases at V and 2 bases at J; junction bases unmatched: 3. The CDR3 has 14 amino acids. In germline, CDR1 is SGHDN, CDR2 FVKESK. This CDR3 reads CASSPGQDQETQYF. Written as DNA, the CDR3 is TGTGCCAGCAGCCCGGGACAGGATCAAGAGACCCAGTACTTC.

The genes are TRBV30 and TRBJ1-1; D remains unclear. The V end was cut by 0 bases, the J end by 6 bases, with 8 bases between. CDR1 is GTSNPN, CDR2 SVGIG, per germline (reference sequence). This CDR3 has 12 residues. The CDR3 protein is CAWSVRGAEAFF. DNA of the CDR3: TGTGCCTGGAGTGTACGCGGAGCTGAAGCTTTCTTT.

The genes are TRBV18 and TRBJ1-5; the match to TRBD1 covers 8 bases. The germline V gene has CDR1 KGHSH and CDR2 LQKENI. V lost 4 bases and J lost 6; bases outside the gene matches: 5. The CDR3 runs 14 residues. CDR3 amino acids: CASSQQGAGQPQHF. DNA of the CDR3: TGTGCCAGCTCACAGCAGGGGGCAGGTCAGCCCCAGCATTTT.

In this sample, this clone turned up a few times. CDR3 coding DNA: TGTGCCACCAGTGACTTCGACGGGGCTAATGAAAAACTGTTTTTT. Protein sequence: CATSDFDGANEKLFF. V gene TRBV24-1 combines with J gene TRBJ1-4; unclear D gene. Trimming cost V 4 bases and J 3 bases, with 11 bases left between them. Germline lookup yields CDR1 KGHDR and CDR2 SFDVKD. The CDR3 covers 15 residues.

The V and J genes are TRBV18 and TRBJ2-3, with 8 bases lining up with TRBD2. The V and J ends lost 3 bases and 6 bases, in that order; junction bases with no gene match: 5. The CDR3 has 14 residues. Germline V lookup: CDR1 KGHSH, CDR2 LQKENI. CDR3 sequence: CASSPETGGDTQYF. The CDR3 DNA reads as TGTGCCAGCTCACCGGAGACGGGGGGGGATACGCAGTATTTT.

J is TRBJ2-3 and V is TRBV18; 9 nucleotides line up with TRBD2. This CDR3 comprises 15 residues. The V gene end was trimmed by 1 base and the J gene end by 3 bases; junction bases not matched to a gene: 2. Germline-derived CDR1 and CDR2 are KGHSH and LQKENI. CDR3 amino acids: CASSPQRGVTDTQYF. CDR3 DNA sequence: TGTGCCAGCTCACCACAGCGGGGGGTAACAGATACGCAGTATTTT.

This clone was detected only a few times. The chain is built from TRBV28 and TRBJ1-2, with TRBD1 identical over 9 bases. Germline CDR1 MDHEN, CDR2 SYDVKM. The CDR3 is made up of 14 amino acids. V lost 5 bases to trimming and J lost 6 bases; unmatched junction nucleotides: 7. The CDR3 coding sequence is TGTGCCAGCAGTGCCTCCGGGACAGGGAATGGCTACACCTTC. Its translation: CASSASGTGNGYTF.

This clone came up once. V usage is TRBV13 and J usage is TRBJ1-1; D is ambiguous. From germline, CDR1 is PRHDT and CDR2 FYEKMQ (reference sequence). Trimming left V 5 bases short and J 0 bases short, with 7 bases between. The CDR3 loop spans 13 amino acids. CDR3 in amino acids: CASSTDLNTEAFF. CDR3 in DNA: TGTGCCAGCAGCACAGACCTGAACACTGAAGCTTTCTTT.

The rearrangement links TRBV2 to TRBJ1-1; D gene uncertain. V lost 4 bases and J 5 bases, leaving 26 bases between the germline ends. Germline V lookup: CDR1 SNHLY, CDR2 FYNNEI. The CDR3 contains 18 residues. The CDR3 nucleotides are TGTGCCAGCAGTGGCCGCGGGAAGTCCCGGGCCCCGGGGACTGAAGCTTTCTTT. Its protein product is CASSGRGKSRAPGTEAFF.

The chain links TRBV28 to TRBJ2-2, with D perhaps matching TRBD1 (6 bases). V shed 8 bases and J shed 0 bases, with 19 bases lying between them. Germline V lookup: CDR1 MDHEN, CDR2 SYDVKM. CDR3 length: 17 amino acids. CDR3 region: CASFNSKRTANTGELFF. The CDR3 bases are TGTGCCAGCTTCAACTCGAAGCGGACAGCGAACACCGGGGAGCTGTTTTTT.

The chain recombines TRBV7-2 with TRBJ1-5; TRBD1 is a possible D gene (5 bases). The CDR3 is made up of 14 amino acids. Germline CDR1 and CDR2: SGHTA and FQGNSA. The V gene lost 4 bases and the J gene lost 6 bases, with 13 bases spanning the gap. CDR3 sequence reads: CASSSQGEGQPQHF. CDR3 coding DNA: TGTGCCAGCAGCTCCCAAGGGGAGGGTCAGCCCCAGCATTTT.

This chain connects TRBV5-6 to TRBJ1-3; D ambiguous. The germline V gene encodes CDR1 SGHDT and CDR2 YYEEEE. The CDR3 is 15 residues long. V was shortened by 4 bases and J by 0 bases, with 11 bases between the two germline ends. The CDR3 loop is CASSPTPFSGNTIYF. In DNA form, the CDR3 reads TGTGCCAGCAGCCCAACACCCTTCTCTGGAAACACCATATATTTT.

This chain connects TRBV19 to TRBJ1-6; D perhaps matches TRBD1 (6 bases). The CDR3 contains 15 residues. Germline V gene sequence: CDR1 LNHDA, CDR2 SQIVND (reference sequence). Trimming stripped 5 bases from V and 3 bases from J, with 11 bases between. CDR3 in DNA: TGTGCCAGTAGTTCAGGGGTCGGCTATAATTCACCCCTCCACTTT. The encoded protein is CASSSGVGYNSPLHF.

This clone was counted only a few times. V usage is TRBV5-4 and J usage is TRBJ1-2; 8 bases map to TRBD1. CDR1 is SGHNT, CDR2 YYREEE, per germline (reference sequence). The J segment lost 7 bases and the V segment lost 4 bases, leaving 9 bases of the junction unmatched. The CDR3 loop spans 14 amino acids. The CDR3 DNA is TGTGCCAGCAGCAGGGGACAGGCAGAAAGTGGCTACACCTTC. It encodes CASSRGQAESGYTF.

This chain connects TRBV11-2 to TRBJ2-5; possibly TRBD1 for D (6 bases). Germline CDR1 SGHAT, CDR2 FQNNGV. V was pared by 2 bases and J by 3 bases, with 7 bases between. This CDR3 contains 13 residues. CDR3 amino acids: CASSLQGKETQYF. CDR3 DNA sequence: TGTGCCAGCAGCTTACAGGGGAAAGAGACCCAGTACTTC.

This chain connects TRBV20-1 to TRBJ2-5; 7 bases align to TRBD2. With V trimmed by 5 bases and J by 5 bases, 2 bases remained unmatched. Germline loops: CDR1 DFQATT, CDR2 SNEGSKA (reference sequence). The CDR3 loop spans 11 amino acids. CDR3 in amino acids: CSAYGGETQYF. The DNA for the CDR3 is TGCAGTGCTTACGGGGGGGAGACCCAGTACTTC.

The J gene is TRBJ2-2, the V gene TRBV28; 8 bases align to TRBD1. The CDR3 covers 15 residues. V lost 7 bases and J lost 3; bases outside the gene matches: 7. The germline CDR1 and CDR2 sequences are MDHEN and SYDVKM. The CDR3 reads CASTRGQGYTGELFF. The CDR3 DNA sequence: TGTGCCAGCACGAGAGGACAGGGTTACACCGGGGAGCTGTTTTTT.

The J gene is TRBJ1-1, the V gene TRBV19; TRBD1 might be the D (5 bases). The CDR3 is made up of 13 amino acids. Trimming took 3 bases from V and 4 from J, leaving 9 bases between them. Per germline, CDR1 LNHDA and CDR2 SQIVND (reference sequence). The CDR3 sequence is CASSIDSLTEAFF. CDR3 nucleotides: TGTGCCAGTAGTATCGACAGTCTCACTGAAGCTTTCTTT.

This chain connects TRBV14 to TRBJ2-2; 7 positions agree with TRBD1. The CDR3 contains 18 residues. V lost 1 base to trimming and J lost 2 bases; unmatched junction nucleotides: 10. In germline, CDR1 is SGHDN, CDR2 FVKESK. CDR3 DNA sequence: TGTGCCAGCAGCCAAGTTGTAGGGGGCCTACACAACACCGGGGAGCTGTTTTTT. Its translation is CASSQVVGGLHNTGELFF.

V and J are TRBV7-9 and TRBJ2-2; D is possibly TRBD2 (6 bases). The CDR3 has 13 residues. Germline CDR1 is SEHNR and CDR2 is FQNEAQ (reference sequence). Trimming cost V 6 bases and J 4 bases, with 9 bases left between them. CDR3 nucleotides: TGTGCCAGCAGACGGGGGAGCACCGGGGAGCTGTTTTTT. It yields the protein CASRRGSTGELFF.

The rearrangement joins TRBV7-2 to TRBJ1-5, with 8 positions matching TRBD1. This CDR3 has 16 residues. CDR1 and CDR2 from the germline V gene are SGHTA and FQGNSA. The V segment lost 1 base and the J segment 6 bases; nucleotides outside the gene matches: 8. The CDR3 protein is CASSLGWQGAGQPQHF. In DNA form, the CDR3 reads TGTGCCAGCAGCTTAGGATGGCAGGGGGCAGGTCAGCCCCAGCATTTT.

The chain carries TRBV25-1 and TRBJ1-2, with D tentatively TRBD1 (5 bases). The CDR3 runs to 14 residues. V was trimmed by 5 bases and J by 8 bases, leaving 18 bases between them. Germline-derived CDR1 and CDR2 are MGHDK and SYGVNS. CDR3 sequence reads: CASSLSAGGEGYTF. CDR3 nucleotides: TGTGCCAGCAGTTTGTCGGCGGGGGGTGAGGGCTACACCTTC.

This rearrangement joins TRBV7-9 to TRBJ2-2; 7 positions agree with TRBD2. Per germline, CDR1 SEHNR and CDR2 FQNEAQ (reference sequence). The CDR3 is made up of 15 amino acids. V trimming: 4 bases; J trimming: 7 bases; junction bases outside the gene matches: 9. The CDR3 loop is CASSWDRGRGGELFF. The CDR3 DNA follows: TGTGCCAGCAGCTGGGACCGCGGGAGAGGCGGGGAGCTGTTTTTT.